One and the same sample provided the 31 T cell receptor beta chains below, sequenced in a study of T-cell reconstitution after alpha-beta-depleted transplantation in children. As it was prepared, the TCRbeta library received unique molecular identifiers. TCRdb re-called the PCR reads with MiXCR, one entry per CDR3 protein. The repertoire holds some 550,000 distinct CDR3 sequences, with roughly 23% as singletons. Sequenced material: PBMCs, mostly from graft donor cells, taken 360 days after TCRalphabeta/CD19-depleted stem cell transplant. These receptors were collected from a boy in the first two years of life who had a stem cell transplant for acute myeloid leukemia, so the T cells may come from the graft donor.

V usage is TRBV6-2 or TRBV6-3 and J usage is TRBJ1-5, with D uncertain. CDR1 MNHEY and CDR2 SVGEGT come from the germline V gene. Trimming pared 2 bases from V and 4 bases from J, leaving 12 bases between. The CDR3 runs to 15 residues. Here the CDR3 DNA reads TGTGCCAGCAGTTACGTGCCTTATAGAAATCAGCCCCAGCATTTT. Its protein is CASSYVPYRNQPQHF.

The V call is TRBV7-9, the J call TRBJ2-2; no definite D call. V was shortened by 2 bases and J by 7 bases, with 11 bases between the two germline ends. This CDR3 contains 14 residues. Per the germline V gene, CDR1 is SEHNR and CDR2 is FQNEAQ (reference sequence). CDR3 loop: CASSLSYTVGELFF. In DNA form, the CDR3 reads TGTGCCAGCAGCTTAAGCTATACGGTCGGGGAGCTGTTTTTT.

The chain is built from TRBV20-1 and TRBJ1-3; 8 nucleotides line up with TRBD1. The CDR3 contains 15 residues. V was pared by 6 bases and J by 4 bases, with 11 bases of the junction left unmatched. Germline V gene lookup returns CDR1 DFQATT and CDR2 SNEGSKA (reference sequence). This CDR3 reads CSAPRTGPGGNTIYF. CDR3 DNA sequence: TGCAGTGCACCCCGGACAGGGCCCGGAGGAAACACCATATATTTT.

This chain joins TRBV12-3 or TRBV12-4 and TRBJ2-2; 7 nucleotides align to TRBD1. The CDR3 covers 16 residues. The J segment lost 3 bases and the V segment lost 5 bases, leaving 9 bases of the junction unmatched. Here the CDR3 reads CASSPSGQPDTGELFF. As DNA, the CDR3 is TGTGCCAGCAGTCCCTCGGGACAGCCAGACACCGGGGAGCTGTTTTTT.

V usage is TRBV7-9 and J usage is TRBJ2-3; no clear D gene. CDR3 length equals 16 residues. CDR1 is SEHNR, CDR2 FQNEAQ, per germline (reference sequence). V was pared by 4 bases and J by 0 bases, with 14 bases between. CDR3 DNA: TGTGCCAGCAGCTCTTACCGGCTTCGTAGCACAGATACGCAGTATTTT. Protein sequence: CASSSYRLRSTDTQYF.

V gene TRBV5-1 combines with J gene TRBJ2-5; D is ambiguous. The CDR3 is made up of 14 amino acids. Germline V CDR1 and CDR2: SGHRS, YFSETQ. Deletions cut 0 bases from V and 5 bases from J, with 11 bases between. For the CDR3, the DNA is TGCGCCAGCAGCTTGGGACCATCCAGGGAGACCCAGTACTTC. Translated, it gives CASSLGPSRETQYF.

The V and J genes are TRBV5-6 and TRBJ2-5; D is undetermined. Between the trimmed V and J ends, which lost 4 bases and 2 bases, there was a span of 12 bases. The CDR3 is 14 residues long. CDR1 is SGHDT, CDR2 YYEEEE, per germline. Written as DNA, the CDR3 is TGTGCCAGCAGCCAAGGACCGAATCAAGAGACCCAGTACTTC. It specifies CASSQGPNQETQYF.

This clonotype was seen repeatedly, ten times or more. The V call is TRBV3-1, the J call TRBJ2-5, with D possibly matching TRBD2 (5 bases). The CDR3 runs 18 residues. V lost 0 bases, J lost 5 bases, and 22 bases lay in between. CDR1 and CDR2 from the germline V gene are LGHDT and YNNKEL (reference sequence). CDR3 bases: TGTGCCAGCAGCCAAGATTCTAGCTGGACCGATTTAGGGGAGACCCAGTACTTC. This sequence encodes CASSQDSSWTDLGETQYF.

The chain combines TRBV29-1 with TRBJ1-1, with D tentatively TRBD1 (6 bases). This CDR3 comprises 18 residues. The germline V and J ends were trimmed by 2 bases and 3 bases, with 25 bases remaining between them. Germline-derived CDR1 and CDR2 are SQVTM and ANQGSEA. CDR3 sequence (DNA): TGCAGCGTTGAATTGGGGGTCCTACAACGACAGGAGGACACTGAAGCTTTCTTT. Amino acids: CSVELGVLQRQEDTEAFF.

V is TRBV20-1 and J is TRBJ1-4; possibly TRBD1 for D (6 bases). CDR1 is DFQATT and CDR2 is SNEGSKA in the germline V gene (reference sequence). The V and J ends lost 0 bases and 8 bases respectively, with 10 bases between them. The CDR3 covers 13 residues. As DNA, the CDR3 is TGCAGTGCTAGAGAGGGGGCGGGGGAAAAACTGTTTTTT. Its protein is CSAREGAGEKLFF.

J is TRBJ2-5 and V is TRBV9, with TRBD2 identical over 7 bases. Per the germline V gene, CDR1 is SGDLS and CDR2 is YYNGEE. Trimming took 0 bases from V and 6 from J; bases not matched to a gene: 8. The length of the CDR3 is 15 residues. Here the CDR3 reads CASSVEAGRAKTQYF. As DNA, the CDR3 is TGTGCCAGCAGCGTAGAAGCGGGGAGGGCGAAGACCCAGTACTTC.

J is TRBJ2-1 and V is TRBV9, with no clear D. CDR3 size: 15 residues. Trimming left V 0 bases short and J 7 bases short, with 14 bases between. The germline gives CDR1 SGDLS, CDR2 YYNGEE. CDR3 coding DNA: TGTGCCAGCAGCGTAGAAGGCCTCATCTGGAATGAGCAGTTCTTC. This encodes CASSVEGLIWNEQFF.

At least ten counts were recorded for this clonotype. The chain is built from TRBV12-3 or TRBV12-4 and TRBJ2-1; tentative D call: TRBD1 (6 bases). The CDR3 is 12 residues long. V was cut by 7 bases and J by 3 bases, with 7 bases left in between. Here the CDR3 DNA reads TGTGCCAGCAAACAGGGCTACAATGAGCAGTTCTTC. Its protein is CASKQGYNEQFF.

The rearrangement joins TRBV6-5 to TRBJ2-3, with TRBD2 matching 10 bases. Trimming cost V 2 bases and J 1 base; bases outside gene matches: 9. The germline gives CDR1 MNHEY, CDR2 SVGAGI. The CDR3 is 18 residues long. The CDR3 region is CASSYRLAGAQGTDTQYF. As DNA, the CDR3 is TGTGCCAGCAGTTACCGGCTAGCGGGGGCCCAAGGCACAGATACGCAGTATTTT.

V is TRBV24-1 and J is TRBJ2-7; 7 bases match TRBD1. With 7 bases clipped from V and 1 base from J, the junction kept 3 bases outside the gene matches. The CDR3 runs 13 residues. Germline CDR1 is KGHDR and CDR2 is SFDVKD. Here the CDR3 reads CATRGQTSYEQYF. The CDR3 DNA reads TGTGCCACCAGGGGACAGACATCCTACGAGCAGTACTTC.

This clonotype appeared many times. The chain couples TRBV20-1 to TRBJ1-2, with a weak D call TRBD1 (5 bases). V was clipped by 0 bases and J by 4 bases, with 9 bases between them. Germline CDR1 and CDR2: DFQATT and SNEGSKA (reference sequence). The CDR3 sequence is 13 residues long. CDR3 residues: CSARDRASYGYTF. The CDR3 DNA follows: TGCAGTGCTAGAGACAGGGCAAGCTATGGCTACACCTTC.

This clonotype was seen ten or more times. The V call is TRBV28, the J call TRBJ1-2; 9 bases align to TRBD1. Unmatched junction bases numbered 8, after V lost 10 bases and J lost 8 bases. The CDR3 contains 12 residues. Per the germline V gene, CDR1 is MDHEN and CDR2 is SYDVKM. Here the CDR3 DNA reads TGTGCCATCCCCTCGGACAGGGGCGGCTACACCTTC. Its translation: CAIPSDRGGYTF.

V gene TRBV20-1 combines with J gene TRBJ1-5, with 8 positions matching TRBD1. V shed 0 bases and J 5 bases; nucleotides not matched to a gene: 6. CDR3 length: 15 residues. The germline V gene encodes CDR1 DFQATT and CDR2 SNEGSKA (reference sequence). In nucleotides, the CDR3 is TGCAGTGCTAGAGATGGAGACAGGGGCTATCAGCCCCAGCATTTT. Protein sequence: CSARDGDRGYQPQHF.

In this sample, this clonotype turned up once. The V gene is TRBV6-2 or TRBV6-3, the J gene TRBJ2-7; D possibly corresponds to TRBD2 (5 bases). The length of the CDR3 is 15 residues. V was clipped by 4 bases and J by 3 bases, with 16 bases between them. Germline V lookup: CDR1 MNHEY, CDR2 SVGEGT. CDR3 amino acids: CASSFRGVRDYEQYF. For the CDR3, the DNA is TGTGCCAGCAGTTTCCGAGGTGTTCGGGACTACGAGCAGTACTTC.

This clonotype occurred many times. The V call is TRBV20-1, the J call TRBJ1-2, with D possibly matching TRBD1 (5 bases). The germline V gene has CDR1 DFQATT and CDR2 SNEGSKA (reference sequence). CDR3 length equals 14 residues. Trimming removed 2 bases at V and 0 bases at J, with 10 bases between. The CDR3 DNA sequence: TGCAGTGCTAGAACTGACAGAGCTAACTATGGCTACACCTTC. Translated: CSARTDRANYGYTF.

The V and J genes are TRBV12-3 or TRBV12-4 and TRBJ2-6; 8 bases match TRBD1. The CDR3 is made up of 17 amino acids. The trim removed 6 bases at V and 0 bases at J, leaving 7 bases unmatched. The CDR3 sequence is CASSQGQVFSGANVLTF. Here the CDR3 DNA reads TGTGCCAGCAGCCAGGGACAGGTGTTCTCTGGGGCCAACGTCCTGACTTTC.

This clonotype was seen many times. The chain joins TRBV7-2 to TRBJ2-1, with 11 bases identical to TRBD2. The CDR3 loop spans 15 amino acids. The V gene end was trimmed by 6 bases and the J gene end by 6 bases; junction bases not matched to a gene: 7. The germline gives CDR1 SGHTA, CDR2 FQGNSA. The chain's CDR3 is CASRWELAGANEQFF. The CDR3 region has the DNA TGTGCCAGCAGATGGGAACTAGCGGGGGCCAATGAGCAGTTCTTC.

This clonotype was detected ten times or more. The rearrangement uses TRBV20-1 and TRBJ2-1, with TRBD2 matching 8 bases. With V trimmed by 1 base and J by 2 bases, 4 bases remained unmatched. The germline CDR1 and CDR2 sequences are DFQATT and SNEGSKA (reference sequence). The CDR3 is made up of 15 amino acids. The DNA of the CDR3 is TGCAGTGCTAGAGGGAGCGGGGGAGCCTACAATGAGCAGTTCTTC. Its protein product is CSARGSGGAYNEQFF.

V usage is TRBV5-1 and J usage is TRBJ1-2; D might be TRBD1 (5 bases). Germline values: CDR1 SGHRS, CDR2 YFSETQ. V was clipped by 0 bases and J by 3 bases, with 9 bases between them. The CDR3 is made up of 14 amino acids. CDR3 coding DNA: TGCGCCAGCAGCTTGGAGGGGACGGACTATGGCTACACCTTC. Its protein is CASSLEGTDYGYTF.

The CDR3 sequence is CASSYSSTLNSYGYTF. As DNA, the CDR3 is TGTGCCAGCAGTTACTCTTCGACACTTAACTCCTATGGCTACACCTTC. The chain couples TRBV6-5 to TRBJ1-2; D unresolved. V lost 0 bases to trimming and J lost 4 bases, with 15 bases between them. This CDR3 spans 16 amino acids. Germline V gene lookup returns CDR1 MNHEY and CDR2 SVGAGI.

V is TRBV24-1 and J is TRBJ2-1; the D gene is possibly TRBD2 (6 bases). The CDR3 runs to 15 residues. With 1 base removed from V and 3 bases from J, the gap between germline ends came to 9 bases. Germline V gives CDR1 KGHDR, CDR2 SFDVKD. The CDR3: CATSDFRGSYNEQFF. CDR3 coding DNA: TGTGCCACCAGTGATTTTCGGGGGAGCTACAATGAGCAGTTCTTC.

The chain employs TRBV29-1 and TRBJ1-2, with 8 bases matching TRBD1. Per germline, CDR1 SQVTM and CDR2 ANQGSEA. The CDR3 extends over 11 amino acids. Trimming removed 5 bases from V and 4 bases from J; junction bases left unmatched: 0. The DNA for the CDR3 is TGCAGCGTTCAGGGGGCCTATGGCTACACCTTC. Residues: CSVQGAYGYTF. Looking up the rest from reference TRBV29-1 and TRBJ1-2 gives the full variable domain: SAVISQKPSRDICQRGTSLTIQCQVDSQVTMMFWYRQQPGQSLTLIATANQGSEATYESGFVIDKFPISRPNLTFSTLTVSNMSPEDSSIYLCSVQGAYGYTFGSGTRLTVV.

This clonotype occurred many times. The V and J genes are TRBV29-1 and TRBJ2-3; 7 bases match TRBD1. The CDR3 has 13 residues. The germline CDR1 and CDR2 sequences are SQVTM and ANQGSEA. The trim removed 6 bases at V and 2 bases at J, leaving 5 bases unmatched. CDR3 loop: CSVGQAYTDTQYF. CDR3 nucleotides: TGCAGCGTCGGACAGGCTTACACAGATACGCAGTATTTT.

The J gene is TRBJ2-3, the V gene TRBV6-2 or TRBV6-3; D is unclear. This CDR3 is 14 amino acids long. V lost 0 bases to trimming and J lost 13 bases, with 17 bases between them. Germline CDR1 is MNHEY and CDR2 is SVGEGT. The CDR3: CASSYSPSPGDKYF. CDR3 in DNA: TGTGCCAGCAGTTACTCGCCTTCTCCTGGTGATAAGTATTTT.

J is TRBJ2-2 and V is TRBV7-9; 7 nucleotides align to TRBD1. The germline CDR1 and CDR2 sequences are SEHNR and FQNEAQ (reference sequence). The CDR3 is made up of 11 amino acids. V dropped 10 bases and J dropped 9; count of bases not matched to a gene: 5. The CDR3 is CATTTGWELFF. The CDR3 DNA follows: TGTGCCACCACGACAGGGTGGGAGCTGTTTTTT.

This clonotype was recorded at least ten times. A read error is likely, as this CDR3 ends without the conserved phenylalanine or tryptophan. The limits of the CDR3 on the DNA are not certain, so only TCRdb's listed CDR3 is given. This rearrangement joins TRBV21-1 to TRBJ1-2; the table assigns TRBD1, which was not confirmed against the DNA. TRBV21-1 is designated a pseudogene. Including both end residues, the CDR3 is 11 amino acids long. The CDR3 region is CASSKGVGGPS.